The source of this T cell receptor (beta chain) is a study of T cells in Graves' hyperthyroidism and ophthalmopathy. RNA transcripts gave rise to amplified TCR beta CDR3 regions. TCR CDR3 underwent first-round RT-PCR with the HTBI primer set. TCRdb processed the multiplex PCR reads anew with MiXCR; each CDR3 protein has one entry. The table has 550,000 to 800,000 distinct CDR3 sequences, roughly 17% seen once. This CDR3 is 15 amino acids long. J lost 8 bases, V lost 5 bases, and 9 bases had no gene match. Looked up from germline, CDR1 is LNHNV and CDR2 is YYDKDF (reference sequence). This clonotype was counted between two and nine times.

V gene TRBV15 combines with J gene TRBJ2-1; TRBD2 matches at 10 bases. This TCR came from a man between 45 and 60 years old with Graves' hyperthyroidism. Sequenced material: blood. DNA for the CDR3: TGTGCCACCAGCGCCGGGACTAGCGTATTGGATGAGCAGTTCTTC. This gives the protein CATSAGTSVLDEQFF.